The T cell receptor (beta chain) described here comes from a study of blood T cell repertoires in COVID-19. Original data processing: Using reference gene primer amplification, nucleated cell counts were estimated. Profiling relied on immunoSEQ multiplex PCR, and the TCRdb table lists in-frame clones only, not all of them. V, J and clone size derive from that table, while D and trimming were established from the DNA sequence. The data hold more than 20,000 clones, with under 90% observed a single time. V lost 0 bases and J 7 bases, leaving 10 bases between the germline ends. Germline CDR1 MGHRA, CDR2 YSYEKL. This CDR3 has 14 amino acids.

The sample comprised peripheral blood. V gene TRBV4-1 combines with J gene TRBJ1-5; perhaps TRBD1 as D (5 bases). The receptor was isolated from a human donor in a cohort sampled during active COVID-19. As DNA, the CDR3 is TGCGCCAGCAGCCAAGATCGGGGGGTACAGCCCCAGCATTTT. Encoded protein: CASSQDRGVQPQHF.